The 10 T cell receptor beta chains presented below share a single source sample, sequenced in a study of cytomegalovirus exposure and HLA in healthy donors. With 60 Vbeta and 13 Jbeta primers, the PCR was carried out. TCRdb keeps only in-frame clones here, not all; method: immunoSEQ multiplex PCR. The sample lists 170,000 or so clones; less than 90% were seen once. Input material: PBMCs. All receptors come from a boy between 2 and 10 years old in good health and CMV-seronegative.

This clone appeared a single time. This chain joins TRBV7-9 and TRBJ2-1, with TRBD2 matching 8 bases. Germline V gene lookup returns CDR1 SEHNR and CDR2 FQNEAQ (reference sequence). The CDR3 contains 16 residues. Trimming took 0 bases from V and 8 from J; bases not matched to a gene: 9. CDR3 in DNA: TGTGCCAGCAGCTTAGCGCAGACGGGAGGGCCAGATGAGCAGTTCTTC. Its translation is CASSLAQTGGPDEQFF. Drawing the rest from reference TRBV7-9 and TRBJ2-1, the complete variable domain is DTGVSQNPRHKITKRGQNVTFRCDPISEHNRLYWYRQTLGQGPEFLTYFQNEAQLEKSRLLSDRFSAERPKGSFSTLEIQRTEQGDSAMYLCASSLAQTGGPDEQFFGPGTRLTVL.

The CDR3 reads CASSSRQGGYEQYF. DNA of the CDR3: TGTGCCAGCAGCTCGAGACAGGGTGGCTACGAGCAGTACTTC. The genes are TRBV11-2 and TRBJ2-7, with 7 bases matching TRBD1. V shed 4 bases, J shed 3 bases, and the junction held 6 bases outside the gene matches. There are 14 residues in the CDR3. The germline gives CDR1 SGHAT, CDR2 FQNNGV.

CDR3 coding DNA: TGCGCCAGCAGCTTGGCCTGGGGGCTAGAGAGCTCCGGGGAGCTGTTTTTT. This codes for CASSLAWGLESSGELFF. The rearrangement uses TRBV5-1 and TRBJ2-2, with D maybe TRBD1 (6 bases). Per germline, CDR1 SGHRS and CDR2 YFSETQ. The V and J ends lost 0 bases and 6 bases respectively, with 18 bases between them. This CDR3 has 17 amino acids.

A few counts support this clone. The chain joins TRBV6-6 to TRBJ1-1; D is undetermined. V was shortened by 6 bases and J by 0 bases, with 11 bases between the two germline ends. Germline V lookup: CDR1 MNHNY, CDR2 SVGAGI (reference sequence). The CDR3 has 14 residues. The CDR3 region is CASSHGVMNTEAFF. The CDR3 nucleotides read TGTGCCAGCAGCCACGGGGTTATGAACACTGAAGCTTTCTTT.

The chain is built from TRBV7-9 and TRBJ1-1; D perhaps matches TRBD1 (6 bases). Germline V CDR1 and CDR2: SEHNR, FQNEAQ (reference sequence). The V end lost 5 bases, the J end lost 0 bases, and 10 bases lay between the germline ends. This CDR3 has 14 amino acids. This CDR3 reads CASSVTGMNTEAFF. CDR3 bases: TGTGCCAGCAGCGTAACAGGGATGAACACTGAAGCTTTCTTT.

The rearrangement links TRBV28 to TRBJ1-2, with TRBD1 matching 11 bases. This CDR3 comprises 15 residues. Germline CDR1 MDHEN, CDR2 SYDVKM. After removal of 4 bases from V and 6 bases from J, the junction contained 7 bases not matched to a gene. The CDR3 sequence: CASSSRDRGSDGYTF. As DNA, the CDR3 is TGTGCCAGCAGTTCCCGGGACAGGGGGTCGGATGGCTACACCTTC.

The chain is built from TRBV28 and TRBJ2-3; 10 nucleotides agree with TRBD2. Germline lookup yields CDR1 MDHEN and CDR2 SYDVKM. This CDR3 is 18 amino acids long. Trimming cost V 4 bases and J 6 bases; bases outside gene matches: 16. The CDR3 DNA reads as TGTGCCAGCAGTTCCCTAGCCAGCGGGAGGGCCAGGGGTGATACGCAGTATTTT. It specifies CASSSLASGRARGDTQYF.

The rearrangement links TRBV5-1 to TRBJ2-1; D perhaps matches TRBD2 (6 bases). Germline CDR1 reads SGHRS; CDR2 reads YFSETQ. The CDR3 loop spans 14 amino acids. V lost 0 bases, J lost 8 bases, and 12 bases lay in between. This chain's CDR3 is CASSLALARDEQFF. In DNA form, the CDR3 reads TGCGCCAGCAGCTTGGCTCTAGCGAGGGATGAGCAGTTCTTC.

In DNA, the CDR3 is TGTGCCTGGAGTGTTCGGACTAGCGATGAGCAGTTCTTC. This gives the protein CAWSVRTSDEQFF. The gene calls are TRBV30 and TRBJ2-1; 9 bases line up with TRBD2. V trimming: 0 bases; J trimming: 8 bases; junction bases outside the gene matches: 2. The CDR3 spans 13 residues. The germline gives CDR1 GTSNPN, CDR2 SVGIG (reference sequence). Filled out from reference TRBV30 and TRBJ2-1, the complete variable domain reads SQTIHQWPATLVQPVGSPLSLECTVEGTSNPNLYWYRQAAGRGLQLLFYSVGIGQISSEVPQNLSASRPQDRQFILSSKKLLLSDSGFYLCAWSVRTSDEQFFGPGTRLTVL.

The chain is built from TRBV6-5 and TRBJ2-1; TRBD1 matches at 9 bases. The CDR3 consists of 16 residues. CDR1 is MNHEY and CDR2 is SVGAGI in the germline V gene. V was pared by 2 bases and J by 3 bases, with 5 bases of the junction left unmatched. The DNA of the CDR3 is TGTGCCAGCAGTTACGGAGGGGACAGGGTCTACAATGAGCAGTTCTTC. Translation gives CASSYGGDRVYNEQFF.